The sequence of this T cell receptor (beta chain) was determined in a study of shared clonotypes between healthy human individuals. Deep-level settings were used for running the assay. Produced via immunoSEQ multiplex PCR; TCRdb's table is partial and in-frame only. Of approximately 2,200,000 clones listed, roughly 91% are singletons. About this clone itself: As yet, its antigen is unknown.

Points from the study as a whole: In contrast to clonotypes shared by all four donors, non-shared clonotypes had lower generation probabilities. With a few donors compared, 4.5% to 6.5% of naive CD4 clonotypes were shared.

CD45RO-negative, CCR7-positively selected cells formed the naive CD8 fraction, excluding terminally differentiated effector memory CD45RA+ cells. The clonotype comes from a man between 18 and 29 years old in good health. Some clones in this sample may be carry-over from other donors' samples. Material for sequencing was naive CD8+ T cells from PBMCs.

The CDR3 DNA reads TGTGCCAGCAGCTTAAGGGACAGGGGACCCTACGAGCAGTACTTC. Translating gives CASSLRDRGPYEQYF. The chain uses TRBV13 and TRBJ2-7; 10 positions agree with TRBD1. With V trimmed by 2 bases and J by 2 bases, 3 bases remained unmatched. Germline V gene data show CDR1 as PRHDT and CDR2 as FYEKMQ (reference sequence). The CDR3 spans 15 residues.